This T cell receptor (beta chain) was captured in a study of CD8 T cells in ankylosing spondylitis. With regard to this clonotype: Antigen: not known.

Molecular-barcoded quantitative 5'-RACE produced these TCR beta libraries. TCRdb reanalysed the 5' RACE reads using MiXCR and keeps one entry per CDR3 protein. The top ten hold roughly 15% of the sample, which has 350,000 or so distinct CDR3 sequences, 6.5% to 10% seen once. Study conclusions and caveats: Peripheral blood held disease-linked clones only at relatively low frequency, and these were CD8+. In ankylosing spondylitis patients, matched synovial fluid reportedly showed significant enrichment of disease-linked clones. A motif of 8 or 9 highly homologous TCR beta variants was seen as apparently characteristic of ankylosing spondylitis blood. A number of the motif variants had already been described in reactive arthritis synovial fluid and blood.

This clonotype was obtained from a male donor with ankylosing spondylitis. The sequenced sample was blood, either unsorted or a sorted T cell fraction (not recorded which).

The DNA of the CDR3 is TGTGCCACATGTCCTAGCGCGGTAGATACGCAGTATTTT. As protein: CATCPSAVDTQYF. The rearrangement links TRBV6-2 or TRBV6-3 to TRBJ2-3; D might be TRBD2 (6 bases). The germline CDR1 and CDR2 sequences are MNHEY and SVGEGT. V was cut by 10 bases and J by 5 bases, with 16 bases left in between. This CDR3 is 13 amino acids long.